This entry is about one TCR beta chain. The data belong to a study of T cells after yellow fever vaccination. As for the study in general: When fractions had low cell numbers, they were prepared with SMART-Seq v4 Ultra Low Input.

The CDR3 covers 16 residues. Trimming took off 1 base at V and 2 bases at J, with 9 bases between the two ends. CDR1 is SGHVS, CDR2 FNYEAQ, per germline. TCRdb fed the 5' RACE reads into MiXCR, producing one record per CDR3 protein. This sample yields 500,000 to 650,000 distinct CDR3 sequences, of which approximately 13% are seen a single time; about 14% belongs to the top ten. Sequenced material: PBMCs, taken on the day of the yellow fever booster vaccination. This TCR came from a man aged 25 to 40 who received the YFV17D yellow fever vaccine. The chain carries TRBV7-6 and TRBJ2-6, with D unclear. The CDR3 reads CASSLEAGTGANVLTF. The DNA of the CDR3 is TGTGCCAGCAGCTTAGAGGCTGGGACTGGGGCCAACGTCCTGACTTTC.